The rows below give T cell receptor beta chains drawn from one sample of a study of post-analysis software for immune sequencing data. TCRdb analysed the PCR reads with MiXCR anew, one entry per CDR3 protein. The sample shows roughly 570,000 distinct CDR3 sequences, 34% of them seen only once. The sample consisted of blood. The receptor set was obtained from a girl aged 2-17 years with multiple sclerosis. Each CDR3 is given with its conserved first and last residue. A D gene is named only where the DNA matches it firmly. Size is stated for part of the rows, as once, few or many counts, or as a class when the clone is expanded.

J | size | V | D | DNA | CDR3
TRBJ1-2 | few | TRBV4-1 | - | TGCGCCAGCAGCCAAGAGTGGGGGGAGGTGAACTATGGCTACACCTTC | CASSQEWGEVNYGYTF
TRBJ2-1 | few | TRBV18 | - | TGTGCCAGCTCACAGGACCAGGTGGGAAATGAGCAGTTCTTC | CASSQDQVGNEQFF
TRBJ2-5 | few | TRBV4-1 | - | TGCGCCAGCAGCCCCCTAGAAGCAATTCGAGAGACCCAGTACTTC | CASSPLEAIRETQYF
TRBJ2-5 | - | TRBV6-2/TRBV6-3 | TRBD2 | TGTGCCAGCAGTTACTCGGGACTAGGGGGAGAGACCCAGTACTTC | CASSYSGLGGETQYF
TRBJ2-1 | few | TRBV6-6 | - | TGTGCCAGCAGTTACGCGGGGGACATAAGGAGTGAGCAGTTCTTC | CASSYAGDIRSEQFF
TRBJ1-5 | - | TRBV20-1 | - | TGCAGTGCCCACCGATCCGGCCGGGGCAATCAGCCCCAGCATTTT | CSAHRSGRGNQPQHF
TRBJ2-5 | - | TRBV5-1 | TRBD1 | TGCGCCAGCAGCTCGACGCCGGGACAGATCCAAGAGACCCAGTACTTC | CASSSTPGQIQETQYF
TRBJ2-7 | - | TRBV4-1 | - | TGCGCCAGCAGCCAGACGGCCAGCTCCTACGAGCAGTACTTC | CASSQTASSYEQYF
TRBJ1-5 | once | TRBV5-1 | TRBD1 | TGCGCCAGCAGCTTGGCTGCCAGGGGGCAACAGCCCCAGCATTTT | CASSLAARGQQPQHF
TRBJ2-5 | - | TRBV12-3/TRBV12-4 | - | TGTGCCAGCTGCCTGAGTGTGACCCAGTACTTC | CASCLSVTQYF
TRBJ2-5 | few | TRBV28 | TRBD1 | TGTGCCAGCAGTTTTACCAGGGGGCAAGAGACCCAGTACTTC | CASSFTRGQETQYF
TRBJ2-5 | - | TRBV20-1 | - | TGCAGTGCCGAATACGGACCGGGCACTCAAGAGACCCAGTACTTC | CSAEYGPGTQETQYF
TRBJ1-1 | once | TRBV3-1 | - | TGTGCCAGCAGCCAAGATCTAGGGTACACTGAAGCTTTCTTT | CASSQDLGYTEAFF
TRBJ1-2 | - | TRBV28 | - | TGTGTCAGTGACAGGCCCGAAAACTATGGCTACACCTTC | CVSDRPENYGYTF